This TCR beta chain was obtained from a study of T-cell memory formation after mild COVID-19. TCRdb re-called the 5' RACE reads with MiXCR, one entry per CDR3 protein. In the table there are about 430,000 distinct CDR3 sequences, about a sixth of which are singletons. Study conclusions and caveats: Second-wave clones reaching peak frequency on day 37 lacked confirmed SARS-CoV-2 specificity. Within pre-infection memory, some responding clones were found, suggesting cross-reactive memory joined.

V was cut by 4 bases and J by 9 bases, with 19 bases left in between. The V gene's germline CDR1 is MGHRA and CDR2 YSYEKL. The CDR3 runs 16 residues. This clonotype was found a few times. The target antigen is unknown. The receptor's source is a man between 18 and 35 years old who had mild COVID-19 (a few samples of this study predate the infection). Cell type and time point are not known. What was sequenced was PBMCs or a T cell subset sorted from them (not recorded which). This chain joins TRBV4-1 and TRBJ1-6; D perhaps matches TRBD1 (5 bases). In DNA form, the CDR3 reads TGCGCCAGCAGCCTAATCGGGGGGAGGGGACGTTCACCCCTCCACTTT. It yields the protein CASSLIGGRGRSPLHF.